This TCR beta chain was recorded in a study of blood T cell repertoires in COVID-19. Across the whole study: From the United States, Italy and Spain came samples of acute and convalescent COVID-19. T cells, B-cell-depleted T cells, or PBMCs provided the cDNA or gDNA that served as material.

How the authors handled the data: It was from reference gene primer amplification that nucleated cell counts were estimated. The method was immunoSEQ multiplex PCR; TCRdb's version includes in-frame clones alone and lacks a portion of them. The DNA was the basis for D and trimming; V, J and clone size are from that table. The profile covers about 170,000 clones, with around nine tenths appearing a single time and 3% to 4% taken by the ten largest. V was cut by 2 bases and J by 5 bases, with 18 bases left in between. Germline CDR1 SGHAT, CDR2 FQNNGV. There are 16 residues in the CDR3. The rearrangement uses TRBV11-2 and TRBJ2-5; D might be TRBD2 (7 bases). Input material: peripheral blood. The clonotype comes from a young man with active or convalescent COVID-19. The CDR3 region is CASSLFIGGLTETQYF. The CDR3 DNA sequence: TGTGCCAGCAGCTTATTTATCGGGGGGCTGACGGAGACCCAGTACTTC.